These T cell receptor beta chains were read from a single sample in a study of cytomegalovirus exposure and HLA in healthy donors. Clones were read by immunoSEQ multiplex PCR, and TCRdb kept only the in-frame ones, dropping some. The sample gives under 200,000 clones, 65% to 90% of which show up once; about 10% is in the top ten. The sequenced sample was PBMCs. Receptor source: a man aged 50 to 60 in good health and CMV-seropositive. Each CDR3 is given with its conserved first and last residue. Fields, in order: V gene, clone size, CDR3 protein. The size of a clone is reported for some rows only, either as once, few or many, or as a class for expanded clones.

V: TRBV7-2; size: once; CDR3: CASSLNTGENTEAFF
V: TRBV7-9; size: few; CDR3: CASSLSGTYDEQYF
V: TRBV6-6; size: few; CDR3: CASTHKGGDMNTEAFF
V: TRBV28; size: .; CDR3: CASKSGNYGYTF
V: TRBV9; size: .; CDR3: CASTLGGQGTDTQYF
V: TRBV18; size: once; CDR3: CASSPRLGGTEAFF
V: TRBV10-3; size: .; CDR3: CAISESQTADEKLFF
V: TRBV5-1; size: .; CDR3: CASSPGGPPNEQFF
V: TRBV28; size: .; CDR3: CASSRGDRGTAFF
V: TRBV6-1; size: .; CDR3: CASSRDRGRNQPQHF
V: TRBV9; size: few; CDR3: CASSVDTAGGPEQETQYF
V: TRBV29-1; size: .; CDR3: CSVEAVKSGEQYF
V: TRBV28; size: .; CDR3: CASSSTGLVYGYTF
V: TRBV19; size: .; CDR3: CASRTGANTGELFF
V: TRBV18; size: few; CDR3: CASSPPNRDREVSEAFF
V: TRBV5-1; size: .; CDR3: CASSLFPGGGGYEQYF
V: TRBV5-5; size: .; CDR3: CASSFQEDRGGNEQFF
V: TRBV4-1; size: few; CDR3: CASSQDSSGGFSDTQYF
V: TRBV7-6; size: few; CDR3: CASSTRTGAYSGNTIYF
V: TRBV29-1; size: .; CDR3: CSVERTGDDEQFF
V: TRBV6-5; size: .; CDR3: CASSKADRGYEQYF
V: TRBV6-5; size: .; CDR3: CASSYISARGNTEAFF
V: TRBV9; size: few; CDR3: CASSARLAGGDTQYF
V: TRBV5-4; size: once; CDR3: CASSLESKAELFF
V: TRBV6-6; size: .; CDR3: CASSLLRAFGEQYF
V: TRBV4-2; size: .; CDR3: CASSHPAYQDTQYF
V: TRBV30; size: .; CDR3: CAWSHHPGQGRETQYF
V: TRBV2; size: once; CDR3: CASPDRLAGGPSTDTQYF
V: TRBV12-2; size: .; CDR3: CASRFRGPFNEKLFF
V: TRBV9; size: .; CDR3: CASSGGLAGVGETQYF
V: TRBV18; size: .; CDR3: CASSPPGIYNEQFF
V: TRBV6-5; size: few; CDR3: CASSYLGRHSNEQYF
V: TRBV6-5; size: .; CDR3: CASSRQGNSNQPQHF
V: TRBV6-1; size: once; CDR3: CASSDEGLDTEAFF
V: TRBV28; size: .; CDR3: CASSRTRDIRLQQYF
V: TRBV4-1; size: .; CDR3: CASSQSYRGSVIGNTIYF
V: TRBV11-1; size: .; CDR3: CASRLTSGNPYEQYF
V: TRBV6-1; size: .; CDR3: CASSESKGNHYGYTF
V: TRBV5-6; size: .; CDR3: CASSLAGGGSYEQYF
V: TRBV5-1; size: few; CDR3: CASSRETGMNTEAFF
V: TRBV18; size: .; CDR3: CASSPDRDTEAFF
V: TRBV6-6; size: .; CDR3: CASSDQQGAWQYF
V: TRBV19; size: .; CDR3: CASSAGSPGYEQYF
V: TRBV9; size: .; CDR3: CASSVASNSPLHF
V: TRBV28; size: .; CDR3: CASSFGGAEQYF
V: TRBV11-2; size: .; CDR3: CASSLDRDTEAFF
V: TRBV7-3; size: few; CDR3: CASSFVGGEQFF
V: TRBV27; size: few; CDR3: CASSPGDSQETQYF
V: TRBV29-1; size: .; CDR3: CSVASGSGNTIYF
V: TRBV7-9; size: .; CDR3: CASSLAGTGYGYTF
V: TRBV11-2; size: .; CDR3: CASRIQGSEQYF
V: TRBV30; size: .; CDR3: CAWSEGVGSNEQYF
V: TRBV2; size: .; CDR3: CASQLINSPLHF
V: TRBV2; size: .; CDR3: CASSGTGFGETQYF
V: TRBV28; size: .; CDR3: CASSLPEGLAGVSDTQYF